The T cell receptor beta chain under discussion was sequenced for a study of cytomegalovirus exposure and HLA in healthy donors. It was with 60 Vbeta and 13 Jbeta primers that the PCR ran. Data came from immunoSEQ multiplex PCR; TCRdb stores just in-frame clones and leaves some out. The table has around 120,000 clones, 82% seen once. Whole-study results and caveats: The authors later found most CMV-associated TCR beta chains appeared HLA-restricted. Reportedly, diagnosis of cytomegalovirus status by the classifier showed high specificity and sensitivity.

At the time of sampling, donors were nominally healthy, though unrecorded immune exposures were likely. The germline gives CDR1 MRHNA, CDR2 SNTAGT. There are 16 residues in the CDR3. Losses at the gene ends were 0 bases for V and 6 bases for J; bases not matched to a gene: 5. Within the sample, this clone is medium-sized. As yet, its antigen is unknown. The sample taken for sequencing was PBMCs. This chain connects TRBV6-4 to TRBJ1-2, with 12 positions matching TRBD1. This sequence originates from a boy between 2 and 10 years old in good health and CMV-seronegative. The CDR3 nucleotides are TGTGCCAGCAGTGACTCAGCGGGACAGGGGGCGGATGGCTACACCTTC. Translating it yields CASSDSAGQGADGYTF.